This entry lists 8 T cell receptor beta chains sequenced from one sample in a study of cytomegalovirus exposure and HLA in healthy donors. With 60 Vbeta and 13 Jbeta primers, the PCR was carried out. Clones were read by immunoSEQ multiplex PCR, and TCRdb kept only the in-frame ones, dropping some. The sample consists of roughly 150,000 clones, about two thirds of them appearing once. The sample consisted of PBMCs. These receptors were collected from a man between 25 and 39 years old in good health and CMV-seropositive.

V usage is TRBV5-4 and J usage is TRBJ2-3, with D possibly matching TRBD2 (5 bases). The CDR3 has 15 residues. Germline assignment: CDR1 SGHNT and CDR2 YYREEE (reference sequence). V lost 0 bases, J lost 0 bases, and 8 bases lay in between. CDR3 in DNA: TGTGCCAGCAGCTTGGAGTGGAGGAGCACAGATACGCAGTATTTT. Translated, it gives CASSLEWRSTDTQYF.

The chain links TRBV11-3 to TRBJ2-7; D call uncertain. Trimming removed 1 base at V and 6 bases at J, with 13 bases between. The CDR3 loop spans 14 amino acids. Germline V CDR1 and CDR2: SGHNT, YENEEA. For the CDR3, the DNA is TGTGCCAGCAGCTTAGTTCCATCGTCCGGCGAGCAGTACTTC. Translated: CASSLVPSSGEQYF.

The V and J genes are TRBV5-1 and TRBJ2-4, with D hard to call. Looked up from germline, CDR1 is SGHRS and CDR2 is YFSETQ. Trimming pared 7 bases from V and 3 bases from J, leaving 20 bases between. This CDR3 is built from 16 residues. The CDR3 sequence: CASSQADVSGKNIQYF. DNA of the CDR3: TGCGCCAGCTCGCAAGCTGACGTTTCGGGCAAAAACATTCAGTACTTC.

CDR3 DNA sequence: TGTGCCACCGGACCCCGGGACAGGGGAAACATTCAGTACTTC. Amino acids: CATGPRDRGNIQYF. The chain carries TRBV2 and TRBJ2-4; 10 bases agree with TRBD1. Germline trimming cut 10 bases from V and 6 bases from J; bases unmatched to any gene: 9. Germline CDR1 and CDR2: SNHLY and FYNNEI. This CDR3 contains 14 residues.

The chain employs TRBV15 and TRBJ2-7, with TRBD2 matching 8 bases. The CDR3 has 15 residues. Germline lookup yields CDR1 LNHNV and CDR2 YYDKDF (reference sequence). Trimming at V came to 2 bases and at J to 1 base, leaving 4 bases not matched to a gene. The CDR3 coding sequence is TGTGCCACCAGCAGATCGACTAGCGTATCCTACGAGCAGTACTTC. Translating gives CATSRSTSVSYEQYF.

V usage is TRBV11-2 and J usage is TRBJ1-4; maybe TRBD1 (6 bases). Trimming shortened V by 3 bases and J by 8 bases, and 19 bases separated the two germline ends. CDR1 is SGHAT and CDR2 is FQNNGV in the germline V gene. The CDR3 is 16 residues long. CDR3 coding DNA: TGTGCCAGCAGCTTCACCCGGGACACACTTGAGGAAAAACTGTTTTTT. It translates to CASSFTRDTLEEKLFF.

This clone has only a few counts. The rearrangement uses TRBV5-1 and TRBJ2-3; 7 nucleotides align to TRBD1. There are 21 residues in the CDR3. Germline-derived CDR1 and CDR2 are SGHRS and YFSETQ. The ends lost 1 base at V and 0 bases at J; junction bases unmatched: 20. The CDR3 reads CASSLRWQERGLRISTDTQYF. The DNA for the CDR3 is TGCGCCAGCAGCTTGAGGTGGCAGGAAAGGGGGCTTAGGATAAGCACAGATACGCAGTATTTT.

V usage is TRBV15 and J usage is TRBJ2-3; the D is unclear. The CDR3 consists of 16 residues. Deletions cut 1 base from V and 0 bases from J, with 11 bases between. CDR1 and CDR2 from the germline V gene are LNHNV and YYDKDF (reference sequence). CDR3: CATSRGSSTSTDTQYF. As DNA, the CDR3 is TGTGCCACCAGCAGAGGAAGTTCCACTAGCACAGATACGCAGTATTTT.